Listed below are T cell receptor beta chains from one sample, sequenced in a study of CD8+CD57+ T cells in acquired aplastic anemia. MiXCR, run by TCRdb on the reads, gives a single entry per CDR3 protein. The repertoire holds 200,000 to 250,000 distinct CDR3 sequences, with roughly 35% as singletons. Sample: sorted CD4+, CD8+, or CD8+CD57+ T cells (not recorded which) from PBMCs. Receptors originate from a human donor in good health, serving as a control. The CDR3 runs from the conserved cysteine through the conserved F or W. A D gene is named only where the DNA matches it firmly. Clone size is not always given. Where it is, it says once, few, many or a class for expanded clones.

j_call d_call v_call clone_size cdr3_aa cdr3_nt
TRBJ1-2 - TRBV3-1 many CASSQGGRDGYTF TGTGCCAGCAGCCAAGGTGGCCGAGATGGCTACACCTTC
TRBJ2-7 - TRBV19 - CASRLKGYEEQYF TGTGCCAGTAGGCTAAAGGGGTACGAGGAGCAGTACTTC
TRBJ1-5 - TRBV10-3 - CATQGNSNQPQHF TGTGCCACTCAGGGAAATAGCAATCAGCCCCAGCATTTT
TRBJ2-1 TRBD1 TRBV20-1 - CSAPGQGGVEQFF TGCAGTGCTCCTGGACAGGGCGGCGTTGAGCAGTTCTTC
TRBJ1-1 TRBD1 TRBV6-5 - CASSYRTGGLNTEAFF TGTGCCAGCAGTTACCGGACAGGCGGCTTGAACACTGAAGCTTTCTTT
TRBJ2-3 - TRBV5-4 - CPSRLRGPDTQYF TGTCCCAGCAGATTACGCGGGCCAGATACGCAGTATTTT
TRBJ1-5 TRBD1 TRBV10-3 - CAIRGQFNQPQHF TGTGCCATCAGGGGACAGTTCAATCAGCCCCAGCATTTT
TRBJ1-4 TRBD1 TRBV29-1 many CSVGGQGSLLFF TGCAGCGTTGGAGGACAGGGGTCACTACTGTTTTTT
TRBJ1-2 - TRBV18 - CASSPPTGFYGYTF TGTGCCAGCTCACCACCTACGGGGTTCTATGGCTACACCTTC
TRBJ2-7 - TRBV15 - CATSSLSVGDYEQYF TGTGCCACCAGCAGTTTATCTGTCGGAGACTACGAGCAGTACTTC
TRBJ2-7 TRBD1 TRBV19 many CASSIRTGSYEQYF TGTGCCAGTAGTATCCGGACAGGTAGTTACGAGCAGTACTTC
TRBJ1-5 - TRBV2 - CASSRQENQPQHF TGTGCCAGCAGTCGCCAGGAGAATCAGCCCCAGCATTTT
TRBJ1-6 TRBD1 TRBV4-1 - CASSQGQGRPLHF TGCGCCAGCAGCCAGGGACAGGGGAGGCCCCTCCACTTT
TRBJ1-4 - TRBV7-9 many CASSLRQGEKLFF TGTGCCAGCAGCTTAAGGCAGGGTGAAAAACTGTTTTTT
TRBJ2-1 TRBD2 TRBV10-3 few CATRTSGNEQFF TGTGCCACGCGGACTAGCGGCAATGAGCAGTTCTTC
TRBJ1-3 - TRBV7-9 - CASSLWGRSGNTIYF TGTGCCAGCAGCTTGTGGGGCAGGTCTGGAAACACCATATATTTT